This section outlines one T cell receptor (beta chain) sequence together with its context. Antigen specificity is unknown. Assay used: immunoSEQ multiplex PCR; TCRdb lists only in-frame clones, some missing. The sample has tens of thousands of clones, 80% to 90% seen once. This specimen comes from a study of chemoradiotherapy in HPV16-positive cancers. Whole-study findings and limits: For HPV16-positive patients, expanding HPV-responsive T cells associated with longer recurrence-free survival.

CDR1 is SGHNT, CDR2 YYREEE, per germline (reference sequence). J was trimmed by 11 bases and V by 5 bases; bases with no gene match: 10. This CDR3 contains 14 residues. The sequence was collected from a human donor with HPV-associated anogenital cancer. The rearrangement uses TRBV5-4 and TRBJ1-6, with 7 bases identical to TRBD1. Material: blood, obtained from a patient who underwent chemoradiotherapy. The CDR3 here is CASSRDSSSAPLHF. The CDR3 nucleotides are TGTGCCAGCAGTCGGGACAGTTCTTCGGCACCCCTCCACTTT.